This T cell receptor beta chain appears in the sequencing data of a study of blood T cell repertoires in COVID-19 (dated by TCRdb to 2020 to 2022). About the investigation overall: Collaborator samples came from the United States, Italy and Spain and covered acute and convalescent phases of COVID-19. Where available, HLA class I and class II types were taken from metadata supplied by the sample provider and were not determined by assay-based typing. A freely available public database, intended as a resource for researchers studying the immune response to SARS-CoV-2, is where the repertoires were released. Nearly every sample came with metadata listing a de-identified subject ID, COVID-19 status, age in years and sex. Samples came from the ongoing ImmuneRACE study (first 160 participants) plus 1,254 subjects from 6 global collaborators. The prospective study material was composed of cDNA or gDNA derived from T cells, B-cell-depleted T cells, or PBMCs. The dataset comprised deeply sampled blood TCRbeta repertoires from subjects exposed to, actively infected with, or recovered from COVID-19.

TCRbeta CDR3 regions were amplified from genomic DNA using the immunoSEQ Assay, a bias-controlled multiplex PCR. The published analysis was carried out like this. Within the assay, amplification of reference gene primers was used to estimate how many nucleated cells each sample contained. To quantify the absolute abundance of each unique TCRbeta CDR3 rearrangement, sequence reads were collapsed and filtered. Productive Simpson clonality was computed per sample as the square root of Simpson's diversity index over productive rearrangements. Held by TCRdb, this immuneACCESS table contains in-frame sequences only and omits some clones. Under half of the omission traces to an unresolved V gene where checked; the cause of the rest is unknown. For V, J and clone size, that table is used; D and trimming come from the DNA. Present in this sample are some 55,000 clones, roughly nine tenths of which were seen just once. The ten largest account for about 7.7% of the sample.

Each collaborating institution followed its own protocols to collect whole blood in K2EDTA tubes. For TCRbeta analysis, collaborator samples were shipped as frozen whole blood, as isolated PBMCs, or as DNA extracted from either sample type. This clone was recorded only once. Its antigen target is currently unknown. Qualities for individual bases were not recorded, and no much larger clone is one base off. Findings and caveats that apply to the study as a whole: Clinical and demographic metadata were provided uncurated, with the amount varying by source and participant.

This sequence originates from a woman aged 40 to 50 with active COVID-19. Sequencing was done on a sample of peripheral blood.

DNA sequence: TGTGCCAGCAGCTCCGGGGGGATGGGTGTCTATGGCTACACCTTC. This encodes CASSSGGMGVYGYTF. The V and J segments used are TRBV11-3 and TRBJ1-2, with TRBD1 perhaps the D gene, on 5 matching bases. CDR3 length: 15 amino acids, cysteine to phenylalanine. Only CDR3 DNA remains: 45 bases, in frame from the first base. Trimming at the junction amounts to 4 bases on V and 4 bases on J, and the germline ends lie 16 bases apart. In the germline V gene, CDR1 corresponds to SGHNT and CDR2 to YENEEA.